The 3 T cell receptor beta chains below all came from one sample that was sequenced in a study of shared clonotypes between healthy human individuals. Positive CCR7 selection of CD45RO-negative cells yielded the naive CD8 cells, and terminally differentiated effector memory CD45RA+ cells were excluded. Method: immunoSEQ multiplex PCR; TCRdb's copy keeps in-frame clones and lacks some. Among just over 2,000,000 clones listed, about 95% were seen once. Sequencing input: naive CD8+ T cells sorted from blood. The receptors come from a man between 18 and 35 years old in good health.

DNA of the CDR3: TGTGCCAGCAGTTCCGACCCTCCCCCGGGATCCGAGCAGTACTTC. Translating it yields CASSSDPPPGSEQYF. The genes are TRBV27 and TRBJ2-7; possibly TRBD2 for D (5 bases). Germline V gene sequence: CDR1 MNHEY, CDR2 SMNVEV (reference sequence). CDR3 size: 15 residues. V was trimmed by 4 bases and J by 6 bases, leaving 19 bases between them.

The chain links TRBV28 to TRBJ2-3; D ambiguous. CDR1 MDHEN and CDR2 SYDVKM come from the germline V gene. The CDR3 runs 14 residues. V was shortened by 3 bases and J by 13 bases, with 20 bases between the two germline ends. The CDR3 region is CASSFGLTGQLEYF. CDR3 sequence (DNA): TGTGCCAGCAGTTTCGGCCTCACCGGGCAATTAGAGTATTTT.

J is TRBJ2-7 and V is TRBV27; a weak D match, TRBD1 (7 bases). This CDR3 region has 16 residues. The germline gives CDR1 MNHEY, CDR2 SMNVEV (reference sequence). The ends were cut back, 4 bases at V and 0 bases at J, with 16 bases in the middle. Written as DNA, the CDR3 is TGTGCCAGCAGTTCCGGACAGGCGACTAGCTCCTACGAGCAGTACTTC. It encodes CASSSGQATSSYEQYF.